Presented here are 7 T cell receptor beta chains from one specimen sequenced in a study of blood T cell repertoires in COVID-19. This table comes from immunoSEQ multiplex PCR, and its TCRdb copy is limited to in-frame clones, with some not included. The sample yields approximately 100,000 clones, around 66% seen once. Sequencing was carried out using peripheral blood. These receptors were collected from a man of 80 years or more with acute or convalescent COVID-19.

The chain has TRBV9 and TRBJ2-7; 16 positions agree with TRBD2. The ends lost 4 bases at V and 3 bases at J; junction bases unmatched: 7. The CDR3 is made up of 17 amino acids. Germline V gene lookup returns CDR1 SGDLS and CDR2 YYNGEE. The CDR3 DNA reads as TGTGCCAGCAGCCCCCCGGGACTAGCGGGAGGGGGCTACGAGCAGTACTTC. This sequence encodes CASSPPGLAGGGYEQYF.

J is TRBJ2-7 and V is TRBV29-1, with D perhaps matching TRBD1 (6 bases). Trimming took off 4 bases at V and 6 bases at J, with 16 bases between the two ends. The germline V gene encodes CDR1 SQVTM and CDR2 ANQGSEA. The CDR3 length is 13 residues. CDR3 amino acids: CSVVRDTAGEQYF. CDR3 in DNA: TGCAGCGTTGTTCGGGACACGGCGGGCGAGCAGTACTTC.

The chain employs TRBV29-1 and TRBJ1-2, with D perhaps matching TRBD1 (6 bases). The CDR3 covers 13 residues. Germline V gene sequence: CDR1 SQVTM, CDR2 ANQGSEA. The V end lost 6 bases, the J end lost 7 bases, and 18 bases lay between the germline ends. The CDR3 region has the DNA TGCAGCGTATCAACAGGGACGGGAGGTGGCTACACCTTC. It specifies CSVSTGTGGGYTF.

This chain links TRBV19 with TRBJ2-5; D might be TRBD2 (6 bases). The CDR3 has 16 residues. The V and J ends lost 1 base and 4 bases respectively, with 16 bases between them. Germline V gene data show CDR1 as LNHDA and CDR2 as SQIVND (reference sequence). CDR3 sequence (DNA): TGTGCCAGTAGTATAGTTGGGACCCCCGGGAGAGAGACCCAGTACTTC. Its protein product is CASSIVGTPGRETQYF.

The rearrangement uses TRBV19 and TRBJ1-3, with D unresolved. CDR3 size: 12 residues. Trimming removed 5 bases at V and 4 bases at J, with 6 bases between. The V gene's germline CDR1 is LNHDA and CDR2 SQIVND (reference sequence). The chain's CDR3 is CASSQRGNTIYF. CDR3 DNA: TGTGCCAGTAGTCAGCGCGGAAACACCATATATTTT.

This chain uses TRBV24-1 with TRBJ2-7, with D unresolved. The germline CDR1 and CDR2 sequences are KGHDR and SFDVKD. The CDR3 extends over 13 amino acids. V dropped 4 bases and J dropped 3 bases, with 9 bases sitting between them. CDR3 region: CATSDSISYEQYF. CDR3 nucleotides: TGTGCCACCAGTGACTCGATCAGCTACGAGCAGTACTTC.

This chain joins TRBV2 and TRBJ1-2; TRBD1 matches 9 bases. The V and J ends lost 8 bases and 3 bases, in that order; junction bases with no gene match: 4. This CDR3 spans 13 amino acids. Germline CDR1 SNHLY, CDR2 FYNNEI. As DNA, the CDR3 is TGTGCCAGCCAAAGGACAGGGGACTATGGCTACACCTTC. Its translation is CASQRTGDYGYTF.